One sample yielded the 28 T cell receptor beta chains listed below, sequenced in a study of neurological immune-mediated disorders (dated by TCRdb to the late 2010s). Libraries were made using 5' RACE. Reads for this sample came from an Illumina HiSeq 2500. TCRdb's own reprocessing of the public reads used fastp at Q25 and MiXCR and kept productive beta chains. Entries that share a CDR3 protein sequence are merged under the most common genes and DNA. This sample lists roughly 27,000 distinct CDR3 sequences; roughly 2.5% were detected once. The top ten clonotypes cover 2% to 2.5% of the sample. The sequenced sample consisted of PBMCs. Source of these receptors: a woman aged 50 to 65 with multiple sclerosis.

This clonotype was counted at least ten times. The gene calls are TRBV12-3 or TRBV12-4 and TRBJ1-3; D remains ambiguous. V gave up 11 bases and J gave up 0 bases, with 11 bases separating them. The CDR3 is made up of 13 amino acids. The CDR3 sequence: CAGQARSGNTIYF. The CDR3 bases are TGTGCCGGCCAGGCCCGCTCTGGAAACACCATATATTTT.

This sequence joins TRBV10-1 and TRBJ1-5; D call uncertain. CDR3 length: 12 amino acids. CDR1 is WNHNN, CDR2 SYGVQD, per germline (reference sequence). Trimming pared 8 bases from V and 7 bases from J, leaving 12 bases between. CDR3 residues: CASEPRGQPQHF. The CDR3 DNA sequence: TGCGCCAGCGAGCCACGTGGCCAGCCCCAGCATTTT.

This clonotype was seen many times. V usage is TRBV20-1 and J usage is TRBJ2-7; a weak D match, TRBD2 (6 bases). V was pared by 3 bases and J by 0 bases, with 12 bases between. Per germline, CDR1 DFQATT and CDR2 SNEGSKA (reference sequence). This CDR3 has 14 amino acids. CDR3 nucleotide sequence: TGCAGTGCTAGCGGAGGGGCCAGCTCCTACGAGCAGTACTTC. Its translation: CSASGGASSYEQYF.

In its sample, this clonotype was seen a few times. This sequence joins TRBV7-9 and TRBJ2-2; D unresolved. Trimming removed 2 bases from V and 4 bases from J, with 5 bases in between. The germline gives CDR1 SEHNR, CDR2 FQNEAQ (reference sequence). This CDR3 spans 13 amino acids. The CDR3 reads CASSLSSTGELFF. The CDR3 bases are TGTGCCAGCAGCTTATCGAGCACCGGGGAGCTGTTTTTT. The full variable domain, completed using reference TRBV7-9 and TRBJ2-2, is DTGVSQNPRHKITKRGQNVTFRCDPISEHNRLYWYRQTLGQGPEFLTYFQNEAQLEKSRLLSDRFSAERPKGSFSTLEIQRTEQGDSAMYLCASSLSSTGELFFGEGSRLTVL.

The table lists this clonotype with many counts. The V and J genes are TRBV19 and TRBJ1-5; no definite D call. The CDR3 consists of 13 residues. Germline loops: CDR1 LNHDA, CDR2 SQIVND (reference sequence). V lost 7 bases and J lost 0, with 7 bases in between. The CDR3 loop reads CASNRDSNQPQHF. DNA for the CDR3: TGTGCCAGTAATAGGGATAGCAATCAGCCCCAGCATTTT.

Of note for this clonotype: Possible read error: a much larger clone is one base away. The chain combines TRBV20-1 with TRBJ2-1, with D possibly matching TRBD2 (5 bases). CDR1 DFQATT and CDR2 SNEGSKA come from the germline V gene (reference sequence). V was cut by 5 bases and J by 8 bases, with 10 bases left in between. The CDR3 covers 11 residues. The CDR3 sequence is CSAGKGDEQFF. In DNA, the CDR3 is TGCAGTGCTGGAAAGGGAGATGAGCAGTTCTTC.

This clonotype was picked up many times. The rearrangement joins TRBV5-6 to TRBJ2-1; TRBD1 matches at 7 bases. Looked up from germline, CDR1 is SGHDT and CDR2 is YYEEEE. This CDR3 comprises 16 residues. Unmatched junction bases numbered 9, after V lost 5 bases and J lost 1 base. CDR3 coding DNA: TGTGCCAGCAGGGACTTCACAGGGGTTTCCTACAATGAGCAGTTCTTC. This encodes CASRDFTGVSYNEQFF.

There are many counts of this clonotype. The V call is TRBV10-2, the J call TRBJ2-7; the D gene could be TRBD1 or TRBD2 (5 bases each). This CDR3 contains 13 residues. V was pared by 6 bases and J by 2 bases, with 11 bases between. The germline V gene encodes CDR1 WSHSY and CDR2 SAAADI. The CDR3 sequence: CASRGTGTYEQYF. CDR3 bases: TGCGCCAGCAGGGGGACGGGGACCTACGAGCAGTACTTC.

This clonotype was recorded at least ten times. The CDR3: CASSLETSGVTDTQYF. In DNA, the CDR3 is TGTGCCAGCAGCTTAGAGACTAGCGGCGTCACAGATACGCAGTATTTT. The rearrangement links TRBV11-1 to TRBJ2-3; 9 nucleotides agree with TRBD2. Germline-derived CDR1 and CDR2 are SGHAT and FQDESV (reference sequence). V lost 1 base, J lost 2 bases, and 4 bases stayed unmatched. The CDR3 extends over 16 amino acids.

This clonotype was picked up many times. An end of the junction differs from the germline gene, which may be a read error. DNA for the CDR3: TGCAGTGCTACCCCGGGACATAGCAATCAGCCCCAGAATTTT. Translating it yields CSATPGHSNQPQNF. The chain links TRBV20-1 to TRBJ1-5, with D perhaps matching TRBD1 (6 bases). The CDR3 loop spans 14 amino acids. CDR1 and CDR2 from the germline V gene are DFQATT and SNEGSKA (reference sequence).

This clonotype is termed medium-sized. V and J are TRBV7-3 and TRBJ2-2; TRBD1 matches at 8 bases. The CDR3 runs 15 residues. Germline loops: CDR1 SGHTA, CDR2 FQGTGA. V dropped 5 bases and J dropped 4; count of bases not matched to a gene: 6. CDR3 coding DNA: TGTGCCAGCAGCCCCGGACAGGGAAGCACCGGGGAGCTGTTTTTT. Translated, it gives CASSPGQGSTGELFF.

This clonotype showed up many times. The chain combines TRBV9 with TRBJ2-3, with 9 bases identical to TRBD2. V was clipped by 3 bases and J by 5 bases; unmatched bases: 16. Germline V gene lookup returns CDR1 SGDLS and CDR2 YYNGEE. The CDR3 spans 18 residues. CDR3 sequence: CASSALSGAGGQRDTQYF. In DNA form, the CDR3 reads TGTGCCAGCAGCGCCCTGTCTGGGGCGGGGGGGCAGAGAGATACGCAGTATTTT.

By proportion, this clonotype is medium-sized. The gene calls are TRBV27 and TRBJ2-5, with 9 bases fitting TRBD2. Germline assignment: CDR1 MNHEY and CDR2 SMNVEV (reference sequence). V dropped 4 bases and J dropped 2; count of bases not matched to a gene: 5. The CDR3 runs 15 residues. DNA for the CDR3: TGTGCCAGCAGTTGGGGCGGGAGGGCGCAAGAGACCCAGTACTTC. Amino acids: CASSWGGRAQETQYF.

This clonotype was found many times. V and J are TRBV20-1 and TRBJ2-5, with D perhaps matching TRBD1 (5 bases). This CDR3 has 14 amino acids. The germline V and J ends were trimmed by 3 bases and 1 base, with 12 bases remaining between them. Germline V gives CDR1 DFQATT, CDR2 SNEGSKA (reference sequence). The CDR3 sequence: CSARGRALQETQYF. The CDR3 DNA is TGCAGTGCTAGGGGCAGGGCACTCCAAGAGACCCAGTACTTC.

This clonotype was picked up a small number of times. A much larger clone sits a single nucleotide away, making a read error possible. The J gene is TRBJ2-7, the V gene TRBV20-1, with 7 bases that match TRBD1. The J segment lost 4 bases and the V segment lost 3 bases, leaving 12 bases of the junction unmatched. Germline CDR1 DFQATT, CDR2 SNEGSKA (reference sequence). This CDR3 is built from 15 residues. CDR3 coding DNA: TGCAGTGCTAGCCCTCGGACAGGAACTCTTTACGAGCAGTACTTC. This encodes CSASPRTGTLYEQYF.

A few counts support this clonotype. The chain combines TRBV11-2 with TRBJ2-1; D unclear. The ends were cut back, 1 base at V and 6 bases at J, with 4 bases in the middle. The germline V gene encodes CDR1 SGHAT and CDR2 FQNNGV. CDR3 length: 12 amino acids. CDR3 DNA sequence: TGTGCCAGCAGCTTAGTTTCCAATGAGCAGTTCTTC. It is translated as CASSLVSNEQFF.

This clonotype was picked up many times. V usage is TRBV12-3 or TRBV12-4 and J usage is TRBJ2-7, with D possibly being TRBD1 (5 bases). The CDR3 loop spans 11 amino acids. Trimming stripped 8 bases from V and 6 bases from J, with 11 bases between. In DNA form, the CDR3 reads TGTGCCAGCGGCCAGGGCACCGAGCAGTACTTC. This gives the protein CASGQGTEQYF.

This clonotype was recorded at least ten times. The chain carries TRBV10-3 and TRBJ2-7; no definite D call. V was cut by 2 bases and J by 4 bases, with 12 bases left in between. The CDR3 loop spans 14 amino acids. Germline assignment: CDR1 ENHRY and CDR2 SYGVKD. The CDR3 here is CAISEPAGGYEQYF. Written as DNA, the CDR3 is TGTGCCATCAGTGAGCCAGCAGGCGGTTACGAGCAGTACTTC.

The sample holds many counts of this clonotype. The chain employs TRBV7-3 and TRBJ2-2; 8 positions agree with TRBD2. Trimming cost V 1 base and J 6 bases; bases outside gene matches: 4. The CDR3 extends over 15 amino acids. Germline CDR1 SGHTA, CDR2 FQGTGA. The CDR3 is CASSLKGLGAGELFF. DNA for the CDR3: TGTGCCAGCAGCTTAAAGGGACTAGGCGCCGGGGAGCTGTTTTTT.

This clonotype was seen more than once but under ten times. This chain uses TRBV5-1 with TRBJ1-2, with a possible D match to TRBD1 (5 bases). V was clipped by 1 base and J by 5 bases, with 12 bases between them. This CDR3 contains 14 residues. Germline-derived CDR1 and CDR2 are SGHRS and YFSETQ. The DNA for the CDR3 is TGCGCCAGCAGCTTGAGACAGACCGATTATGGCTACACCTTC. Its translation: CASSLRQTDYGYTF.

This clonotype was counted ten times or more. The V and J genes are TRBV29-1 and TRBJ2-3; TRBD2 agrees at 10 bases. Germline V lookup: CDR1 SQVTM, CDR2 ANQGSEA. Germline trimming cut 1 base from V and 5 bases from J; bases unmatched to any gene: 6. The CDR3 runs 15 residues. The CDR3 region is CSVEGSSGSIDTQYF. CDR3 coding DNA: TGCAGCGTTGAAGGCTCTAGCGGGAGTATAGATACGCAGTATTTT.

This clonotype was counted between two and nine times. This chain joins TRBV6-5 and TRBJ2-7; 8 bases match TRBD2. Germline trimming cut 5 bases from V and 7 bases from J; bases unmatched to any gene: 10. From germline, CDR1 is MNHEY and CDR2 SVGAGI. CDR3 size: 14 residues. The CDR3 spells CASSVSLGLGEQYF. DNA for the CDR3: TGTGCCAGCAGTGTCTCTCTGGGACTAGGTGAGCAGTACTTC.

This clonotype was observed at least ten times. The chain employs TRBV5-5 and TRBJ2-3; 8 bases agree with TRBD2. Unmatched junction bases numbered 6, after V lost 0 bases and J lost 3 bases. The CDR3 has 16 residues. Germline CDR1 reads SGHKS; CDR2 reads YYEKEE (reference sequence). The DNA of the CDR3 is TGTGCCAGCAGCTTGGCCGCTAGCGGGCCTACAGATACGCAGTATTTT. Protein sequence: CASSLAASGPTDTQYF. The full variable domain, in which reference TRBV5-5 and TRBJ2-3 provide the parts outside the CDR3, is DAGVTQSPTHLIKTRGQQVTLRCSPISGHKSVSWYQQVLGQGPQFIFQYYEKEERGRGNFPDRFSARQFPNYSSELNVNALLLGDSALYLCASSLAASGPTDTQYFGPGTRLTVL.

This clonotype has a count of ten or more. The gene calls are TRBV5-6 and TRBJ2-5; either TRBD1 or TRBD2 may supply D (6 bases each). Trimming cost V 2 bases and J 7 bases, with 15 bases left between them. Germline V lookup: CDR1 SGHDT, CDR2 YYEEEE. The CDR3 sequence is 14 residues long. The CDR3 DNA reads TGTGCCAGCAGCTTCACAGGGAGGATCGGGACCCAGTACTTC. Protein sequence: CASSFTGRIGTQYF.

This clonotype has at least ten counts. The CDR3 coding sequence is TGTGCCAGCAGTGAAGCCCTCAATGAGCAGTTCTTC. Amino acid sequence: CASSEALNEQFF. The rearrangement uses TRBV6-1 and TRBJ2-1, with D unresolved. The V end was cut by 0 bases, the J end by 6 bases, with 3 bases between. The germline CDR1 and CDR2 sequences are MNHNS and SASEGT. CDR3 length: 12 residues.

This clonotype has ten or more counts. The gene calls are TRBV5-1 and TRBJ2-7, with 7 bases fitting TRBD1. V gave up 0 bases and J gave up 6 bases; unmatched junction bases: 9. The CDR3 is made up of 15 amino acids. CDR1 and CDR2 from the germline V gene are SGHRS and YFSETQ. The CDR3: CASSLGQGGVSEQYF. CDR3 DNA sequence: TGCGCCAGCAGCTTGGGACAGGGTGGCGTCAGCGAGCAGTACTTC.

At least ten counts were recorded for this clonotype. CDR3 DNA: TGTGCCAGCAGCGGCGACAGGGACAACCCTTCCTCCCTCTTCGTCTATGGCTACACCTTC. Protein: CASSGDRDNPSSLFVYGYTF. The rearrangement uses TRBV9 and TRBJ1-2; 7 bases match TRBD1. Germline V lookup: CDR1 SGDLS, CDR2 YYNGEE. This CDR3 has 20 amino acids. The trim removed 3 bases at V and 4 bases at J, leaving 24 bases unmatched.

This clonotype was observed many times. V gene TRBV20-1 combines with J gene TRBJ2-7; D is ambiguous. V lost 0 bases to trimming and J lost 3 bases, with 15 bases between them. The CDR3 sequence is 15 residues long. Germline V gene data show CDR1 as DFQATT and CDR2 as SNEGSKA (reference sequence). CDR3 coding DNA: TGCAGTGCTAGAGATTTACGTCTGGCCGTCTACGAGCAGTACTTC. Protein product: CSARDLRLAVYEQYF.